These 28 T cell receptor beta chains share one sample of origin, sequenced in a study of monozygotic twins with inflammatory bowel disease (dated by TCRdb to the late 2010s). Library construction relied on 5' RACE. TCRdb lists the instrument as Illumina HiSeq 2500. Following reprocessing of the reads by TCRdb, the data hold one row per CDR3 protein sequence and no DNA is available. This sample's records show approximately 160,000 distinct CDR3 sequences. Around 7% of the sample belongs to the ten largest clones. Sequencing was carried out using blood. All receptors derive from a human donor with ulcerative colitis or Crohn's disease, or a healthy co-twin of an affected twin (not recorded which).

The chain employs TRBV6-1 and TRBJ2-7. CDR3 size: 15 residues. CDR1 and CDR2 from the germline V gene are MNHNS and SASEGT. The CDR3 sequence is CASSRLKVQSYEQYF.

This chain links TRBV6-5 with TRBJ1-5. The CDR3 is 15 residues long. The germline V gene encodes CDR1 MNHEY and CDR2 SVGAGI. This chain's CDR3 is CASRRNIASNQPQHF.

The chain employs TRBV28 and TRBJ2-1. Per the germline V gene, CDR1 is MDHEN and CDR2 is SYDVKM. This CDR3 spans 12 amino acids. The CDR3 protein is CASSSEVPEQFF.

The rearrangement joins TRBV29-1 to TRBJ2-1. The CDR3 has 14 residues. CDR1 is SQVTM, CDR2 ANQGSEA, per germline. This chain's CDR3 is CSVDWQLDSNEQFF.

V is TRBV12-3 or TRBV12-4 and J is TRBJ2-7; TCRdb picks TRBD2, but there is no DNA to check that call. This CDR3 spans 15 amino acids. The CDR3 region is CASSYYGIPSYEQYF.

The chain employs TRBV7-2 and TRBJ2-1; TCRdb outputs TRBD2, but without DNA this stays unchecked. Per the germline V gene, CDR1 is SGHTA and CDR2 is FQGNSA. The CDR3 consists of 14 residues. This CDR3 reads CASSGIRGGHEQFF.

The chain carries TRBV13 and TRBJ1-5. Germline CDR1 reads PRHDT; CDR2 reads FYEKMQ (reference sequence). The CDR3 totals 14 residues. The CDR3 here is CASSLAGNNQPQHF.

This rearrangement joins TRBV5-6 to TRBJ2-5. Germline values: CDR1 SGHDT, CDR2 YYEEEE. This CDR3 contains 15 residues. The CDR3 region is CASSSRKVIRETQYF.

This chain links TRBV29-1 with TRBJ2-7; with no DNA, the TCRdb D assignment of TRBD1 cannot be verified. CDR3 size: 12 residues. The germline CDR1 and CDR2 sequences are SQVTM and ANQGSEA. The CDR3 sequence: CSAAEGAYEQYF.

The V gene is TRBV20-1, the J gene TRBJ1-6. Germline values: CDR1 DFQATT, CDR2 SNEGSKA (reference sequence). The CDR3 has 17 amino acids. CDR3 sequence reads: CSASVRREPRVDSPLHF.

This sequence joins TRBV10-1 and TRBJ1-1; lacking DNA, the TRBD1 call made by TCRdb goes unchecked. The germline CDR1 and CDR2 sequences are WNHNN and SYGVQD (reference sequence). The CDR3 spans 14 residues. CDR3 loop: CAEDVQGANTEAFF.

The chain has TRBV24-1 and TRBJ1-1. This CDR3 has 12 residues. Germline CDR1 is KGHDR and CDR2 is SFDVKD. This CDR3 reads CATVNTGGKAFF.

The V gene is TRBV5-4, the J gene TRBJ2-4; TCRdb proposes TRBD2, but this gene call is untestable without DNA. The germline CDR1 and CDR2 sequences are SGHNT and YYREEE (reference sequence). The CDR3 spans 16 residues. CDR3: CASSFRLAGDENIQYF.

The chain is built from TRBV5-6 and TRBJ2-7. The V gene's germline CDR1 is SGHDT and CDR2 YYEEEE. The CDR3 contains 13 residues. The CDR3 sequence is CASSLAGKHEQYF. The whole variable domain, remainder taken from reference TRBV5-6 and TRBJ2-7, is DAGVTQSPTHLIKTRGQQVTLRCSPKSGHDTVSWYQQALGQGPQFIFQYYEEEERQRGNFPDRFSGHQFPNYSSELNVNALLLGDSALYLCASSLAGKHEQYFGPGTRLTVT.

The V call is TRBV11-2, the J call TRBJ1-1. Looked up from germline, CDR1 is SGHAT and CDR2 is FQNNGV. The CDR3 has 14 residues. CDR3: CASSFDREGTEAFF.

This chain links TRBV5-1 with TRBJ1-1; with no DNA, the TCRdb D assignment of TRBD1 cannot be verified. Germline V CDR1 and CDR2: SGHRS, YFSETQ. The CDR3 has 15 amino acids. CDR3 sequence: CASRRQGGGNTEAFF.

The genes are TRBV7-3 and TRBJ1-5. Germline assignment: CDR1 SGHTA and CDR2 FQGTGA. The CDR3 extends over 15 amino acids. The CDR3 region is CASRSGRDSNQPQHF.

The genes are TRBV29-1 and TRBJ2-1; TCRdb indicates TRBD2, and absent DNA this call remains unverified. The CDR3 is made up of 13 amino acids. Germline V gene lookup returns CDR1 SQVTM and CDR2 ANQGSEA. The CDR3: CSVVASSVNEQFF.

The chain employs TRBV5-1 and TRBJ2-7. The CDR3 runs 15 residues. Germline CDR1 SGHRS, CDR2 YFSETQ. The CDR3 reads CASSLGREDAYEQYF.

This rearrangement joins TRBV5-6 to TRBJ2-3; TCRdb gives TRBD2 as the D gene, but with no DNA this cannot be confirmed. From germline, CDR1 is SGHDT and CDR2 YYEEEE. The CDR3 contains 14 residues. The CDR3 sequence: CASSGGLTTDTQYF.

V is TRBV5-1 and J is TRBJ2-1; TCRdb's D gene call, TRBD1, goes unchecked for lack of DNA. Germline CDR1 reads SGHRS; CDR2 reads YFSETQ. The CDR3 contains 14 residues. The CDR3 is CASSLAGVYNEQFF.

The V gene is TRBV12-3 or TRBV12-4, the J gene TRBJ1-1; the D gene TCRdb calls, TRBD1, cannot be checked with no DNA. This CDR3 contains 13 residues. This CDR3 is CASRGGGLGRAFF.

The rearrangement links TRBV7-6 to TRBJ2-1; TCRdb selects TRBD2, and the lack of DNA leaves this call unchecked. The CDR3 is made up of 18 amino acids. Germline CDR1 is SGHVS and CDR2 is FNYEAQ. CDR3 region: CASSPLSAGGFPYNEQFF.

This chain connects TRBV11-2 to TRBJ2-7; as DNA is missing, the TRBD1 call by TCRdb cannot be tested. CDR1 SGHAT and CDR2 FQNNGV come from the germline V gene. The CDR3 extends over 18 amino acids. CDR3 loop: CASSLDWDGRRPSYEQYF.

V and J are TRBV27 and TRBJ2-2; TCRdb lists TRBD2, though no DNA is available to test this call. Germline-derived CDR1 and CDR2 are MNHEY and SMNVEV (reference sequence). This CDR3 comprises 16 residues. This CDR3 reads CASSFSSGRGTGELFF.

V and J are TRBV20-1 and TRBJ2-3; without DNA, the TCRdb call of TRBD2 cannot be checked. Germline V gives CDR1 DFQATT, CDR2 SNEGSKA (reference sequence). This CDR3 region has 17 residues. CDR3 sequence: CSAAQRAGGRYTDTQYF.

The chain uses TRBV5-1 and TRBJ2-3; TCRdb's D gene call, TRBD2, goes unchecked for lack of DNA. Germline V CDR1 and CDR2: SGHRS, YFSETQ. The CDR3 is 17 amino acids. CDR3 in amino acids: CASSLETSGSKTDTQYF.

V usage is TRBV6-2 or TRBV6-3 and J usage is TRBJ2-3; the D call of TRBD1 rests on TCRdb alone, since no DNA is present to check it. This CDR3 has 14 residues. Germline CDR1 reads MNHEY; CDR2 reads SVGEGT. CDR3 sequence reads: CASNPGGNTDTQYF.